What follows is one TCR beta chain and its context. This clonotype was picked up many times. The antigen it binds to is not known. No base quality values were provided; no much bigger clone lies one nucleotide off. The sample comes from a study of T cells in Graves' hyperthyroidism and ophthalmopathy (dated by TCRdb to the late 2010s). For context, the study as a whole: Peripheral blood was sampled at the time of initial diagnosis, prior to any treatment. Following sampling, methimazole starting at 30 mg daily was given to hyperthyroidism patients, and high-dose intravenous methylprednisolone was given to ophthalmopathy patients. The roughly 100 discovery patients were randomly divided into training and test sets at a 7:3 ratio. Prospective prediction of ophthalmopathy was tested in an independent validation cohort consisting of 18 hyperthyroidism patients and more than 15 patients who later progressed to ophthalmopathy. To identify distinguishing TCR V-J signatures, a discovery cohort of about 95 patients was used, comprising 43 with Graves' ophthalmopathy and 57 with stable Graves' hyperthyroidism. In addition, the study compared T-cell repertoires in thyroid tissue and in blood from about 6 Graves' hyperthyroidism patients. TCR Vbeta CDR3 sequencing of around 130 peripheral blood samples (around 45 ophthalmopathy, 75 or so hyperthyroidism and approximately 17 progressor patients) is reported in the paper. What the study reported, not specific to this receptor: A 13 V-J signature model separated ophthalmopathy from stable hyperthyroidism, with 87.88% sensitivity and roughly 81% specificity in cross-validation and 80%/75% in testing. In validation, the model predicted progression to ophthalmopathy a median of roughly 6.5 months before onset, with roughly 71% sensitivity and roughly 73% specificity. No statistical method was used to set the sample size in advance, and investigators knew the group allocation. Most expanded thyroid clonotypes (frequency above 0.001) were also found in blood, which suggests that blood repertoires may mirror thyroid immune responses.

The TCR beta CDR3 regions were amplified from RNA transcripts. A first-round RT-PCR of the TCR CDR3 used the HTBI primer set with the Qiagen OneStep RT-PCR kit. A second multiplex PCR round built the libraries, followed by size selection and purification. Paired-end sequencing of the libraries was performed with 100 bp reads on an Illumina HiSeq2000. Processing in the source paper ran as follows. SOAPnuke was used to process the raw data, removing reads that contained adapters or uncalled bases, had a mean Phred below 15, or lacked an exact match to the constant primer or identifier. COPE v1.2.5 was used to merge high-quality paired reads, and clonotypes were defined as unique nucleotide sequences. MiTCR v1.1 was used to align clonotypes to the IMGT TRBV, TRBD and TRBJ reference segments. The analysis was restricted to V-J combinations with a frequency above 0.0001, which together covered 99% to 99.2% of the repertoires. A TCS score was defined as the ratio between F50 (clonal expansion) and ExV (chaos), using BLOSUM62-based TCRdist between CDR3 peptides within each V-J. Welch's t-statistics and random forest reduced 450 to 600 V-J features to under 15, which were used in a naive Bayes classifier (R e1071). TCRdb applied fastp at Q25 and MiXCR to the public reads, then kept only in-frame beta chains. Duplicate CDR3 protein sequences are folded into a single record with the most common DNA and genes. It is TCRdb's table, rather than the study itself, that gives the V and J calls and clone size. The sample records about 420,000 distinct CDR3 sequences, roughly an eighth of which are singletons. Of the sample, 5.3% falls within the top ten clones.

CDR1 is given as MNHEY and CDR2 as SVGAGI, both from the germline V gene. From its cysteine to its phenylalanine, the CDR3 spans 15 amino acids. The CDR3 DNA has 45 bases and is translated from base 1. Here V drops 1 base and J drops 6 bases, and the junction holds 7 bases not matched to any gene. A patient counted as having stable Graves' hyperthyroidism if no progression to ophthalmopathy occurred over 18 months of follow-up. Hyperthyroidism patients were newly diagnosed, had a disease duration of under 2 months, and were aged 18 to 65 years. Any patient with an uncontrolled infection, another autoimmune disease, pregnancy or lactation was excluded. Diagnoses relied on clinical symptoms, serum thyroxine and TRAb, thyroid ultrasound and orbital computed tomography. PBMCs were separated from roughly 10 ml of fresh peripheral blood using Ficoll-Paque density gradient centrifugation. Trizol reagent was used to extract total RNA, and RNA quality was then checked on an Agilent 2100 Bioanalyzer.

Sequencing was carried out using blood. This clonotype was sampled from a woman aged 18-35 years with Graves' hyperthyroidism. This chain is built from TRBV6-5 and TRBJ2-7; the junction holds 9 bases that match TRBD2. The DNA sequence is TGTGCCAGCAGTTACTTCGGCCTAGCGGGAACCGAGCAGTACTTC. It specifies CASSYFGLAGTEQYF.